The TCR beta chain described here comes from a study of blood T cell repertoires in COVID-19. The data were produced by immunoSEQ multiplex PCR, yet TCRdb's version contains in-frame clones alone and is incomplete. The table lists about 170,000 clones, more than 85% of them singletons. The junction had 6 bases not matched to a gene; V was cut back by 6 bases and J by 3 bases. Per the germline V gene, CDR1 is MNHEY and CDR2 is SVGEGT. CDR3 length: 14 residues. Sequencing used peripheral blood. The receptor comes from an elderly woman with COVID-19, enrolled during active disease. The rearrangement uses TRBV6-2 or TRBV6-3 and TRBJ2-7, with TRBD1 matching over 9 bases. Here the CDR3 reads CASSTGTGNYEQYF. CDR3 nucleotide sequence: TGTGCCAGCAGCACCGGGACAGGGAACTACGAGCAGTACTTC.